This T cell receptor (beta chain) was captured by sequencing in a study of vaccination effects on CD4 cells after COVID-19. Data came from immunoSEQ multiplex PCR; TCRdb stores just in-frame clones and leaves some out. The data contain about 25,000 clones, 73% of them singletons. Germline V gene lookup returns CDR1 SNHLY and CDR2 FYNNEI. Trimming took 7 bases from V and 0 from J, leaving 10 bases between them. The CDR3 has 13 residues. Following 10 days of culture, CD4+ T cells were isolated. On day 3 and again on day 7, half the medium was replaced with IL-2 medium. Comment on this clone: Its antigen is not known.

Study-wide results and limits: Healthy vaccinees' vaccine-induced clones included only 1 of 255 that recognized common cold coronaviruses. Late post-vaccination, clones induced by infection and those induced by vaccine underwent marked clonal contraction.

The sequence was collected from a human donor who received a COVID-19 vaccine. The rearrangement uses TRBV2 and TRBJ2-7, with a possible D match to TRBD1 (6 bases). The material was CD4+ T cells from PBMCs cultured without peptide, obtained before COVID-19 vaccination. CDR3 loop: CASNRDNSYEQYF. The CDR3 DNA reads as TGTGCCAGCAACCGGGACAACTCCTACGAGCAGTACTTC.